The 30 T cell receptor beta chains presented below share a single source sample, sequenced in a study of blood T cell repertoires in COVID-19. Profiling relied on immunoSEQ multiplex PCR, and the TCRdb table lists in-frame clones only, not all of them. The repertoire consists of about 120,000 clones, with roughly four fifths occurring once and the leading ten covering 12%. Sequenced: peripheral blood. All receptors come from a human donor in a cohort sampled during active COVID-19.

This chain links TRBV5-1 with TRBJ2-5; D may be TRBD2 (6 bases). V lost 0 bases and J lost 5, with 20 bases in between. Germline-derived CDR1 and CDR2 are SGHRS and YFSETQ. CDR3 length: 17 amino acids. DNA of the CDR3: TGCGCCAGCAGCTTGGGCGGGGCCCAGTCAGTCTTCGAGACCCAGTACTTC. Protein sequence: CASSLGGAQSVFETQYF. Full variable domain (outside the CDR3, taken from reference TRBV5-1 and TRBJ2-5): KAGVTQTPRYLIKTRGQQVTLSCSPISGHRSVSWYQQTPGQGLQFLFEYFSETQRNKGNFPGRFSGRQFSNSRSEMNVSTLELGDSALYLCASSLGGAQSVFETQYFGPGTRLLVL.

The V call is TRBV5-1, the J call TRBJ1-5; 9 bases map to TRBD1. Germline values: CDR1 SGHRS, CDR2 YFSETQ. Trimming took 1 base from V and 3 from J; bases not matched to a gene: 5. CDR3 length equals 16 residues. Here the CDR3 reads CASSLRGQGSNQPQHF. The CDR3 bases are TGCGCCAGCAGCTTGCGGGGACAGGGCTCCAATCAGCCCCAGCATTTT. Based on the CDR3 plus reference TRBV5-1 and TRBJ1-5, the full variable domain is KAGVTQTPRYLIKTRGQQVTLSCSPISGHRSVSWYQQTPGQGLQFLFEYFSETQRNKGNFPGRFSGRQFSNSRSEMNVSTLELGDSALYLCASSLRGQGSNQPQHFGDGTRLSIL.

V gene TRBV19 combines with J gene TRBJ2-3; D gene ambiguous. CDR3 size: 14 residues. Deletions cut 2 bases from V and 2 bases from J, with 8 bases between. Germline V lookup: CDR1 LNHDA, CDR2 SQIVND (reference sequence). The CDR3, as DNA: TGTGCCAGTAGTATACAGCAGGCCACAGATACGCAGTATTTT. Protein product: CASSIQQATDTQYF.

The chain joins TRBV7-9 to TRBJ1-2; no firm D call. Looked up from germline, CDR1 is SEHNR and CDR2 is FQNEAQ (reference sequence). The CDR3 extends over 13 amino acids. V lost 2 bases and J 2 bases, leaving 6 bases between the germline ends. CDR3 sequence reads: CASSLIQNYGYTF. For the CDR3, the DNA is TGTGCCAGCAGCTTAATACAGAACTATGGCTACACCTTC.

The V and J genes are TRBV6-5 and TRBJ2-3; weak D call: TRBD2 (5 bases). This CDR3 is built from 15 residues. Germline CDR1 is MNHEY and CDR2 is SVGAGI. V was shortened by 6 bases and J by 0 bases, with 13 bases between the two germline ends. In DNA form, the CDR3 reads TGTGCCAGCAGCCGGACTCCCCTTAGCACAGATACGCAGTATTTT. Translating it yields CASSRTPLSTDTQYF.

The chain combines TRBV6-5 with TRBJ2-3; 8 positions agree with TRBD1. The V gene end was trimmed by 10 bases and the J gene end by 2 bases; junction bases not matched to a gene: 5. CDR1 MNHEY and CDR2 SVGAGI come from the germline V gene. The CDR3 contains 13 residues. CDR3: CAIGTGYTDTQYF. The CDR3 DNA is TGTGCCATCGGGACAGGCTACACAGATACGCAGTATTTT.

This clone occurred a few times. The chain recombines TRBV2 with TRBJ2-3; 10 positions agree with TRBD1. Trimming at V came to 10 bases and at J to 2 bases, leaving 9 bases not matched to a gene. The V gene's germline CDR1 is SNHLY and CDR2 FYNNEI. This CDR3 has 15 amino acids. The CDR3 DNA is TGTGCCACCCCCCGCGACAGGGGGCTCACAGATACGCAGTATTTT. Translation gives CATPRDRGLTDTQYF.

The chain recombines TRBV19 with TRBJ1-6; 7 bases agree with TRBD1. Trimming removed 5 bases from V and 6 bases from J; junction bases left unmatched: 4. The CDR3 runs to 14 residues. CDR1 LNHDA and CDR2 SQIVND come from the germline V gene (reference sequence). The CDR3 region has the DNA TGTGCCAGTAGTCCCGGGACAGCTAATTCACCCCTCCACTTT. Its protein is CASSPGTANSPLHF.

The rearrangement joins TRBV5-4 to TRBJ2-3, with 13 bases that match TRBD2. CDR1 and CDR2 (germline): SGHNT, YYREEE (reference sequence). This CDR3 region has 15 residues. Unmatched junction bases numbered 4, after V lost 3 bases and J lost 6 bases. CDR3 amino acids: CASSWPGLAGDTQYF. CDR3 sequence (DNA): TGTGCCAGCAGCTGGCCGGGACTAGCGGGGGATACGCAGTATTTT.

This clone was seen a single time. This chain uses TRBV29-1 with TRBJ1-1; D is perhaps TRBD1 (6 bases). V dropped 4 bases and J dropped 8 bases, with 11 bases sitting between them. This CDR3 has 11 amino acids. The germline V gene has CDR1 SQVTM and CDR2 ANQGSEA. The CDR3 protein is CSVVRGAEAFF. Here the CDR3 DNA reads TGCAGCGTTGTCAGGGGCGCCGAAGCTTTCTTT.

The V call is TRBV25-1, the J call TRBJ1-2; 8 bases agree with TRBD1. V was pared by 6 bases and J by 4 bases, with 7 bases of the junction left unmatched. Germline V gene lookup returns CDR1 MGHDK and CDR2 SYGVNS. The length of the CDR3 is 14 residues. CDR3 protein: CASRNSGQVYGYTF. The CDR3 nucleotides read TGTGCCAGCAGAAATTCGGGACAGGTCTATGGCTACACCTTC.

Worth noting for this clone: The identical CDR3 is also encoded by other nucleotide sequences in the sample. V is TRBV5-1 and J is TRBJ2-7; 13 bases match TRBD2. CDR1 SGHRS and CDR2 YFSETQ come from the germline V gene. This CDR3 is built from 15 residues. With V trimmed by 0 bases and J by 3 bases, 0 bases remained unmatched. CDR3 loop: CASSLGLAGGYEQYF. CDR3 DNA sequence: TGCGCCAGCAGCTTGGGACTAGCGGGGGGCTACGAGCAGTACTTC.

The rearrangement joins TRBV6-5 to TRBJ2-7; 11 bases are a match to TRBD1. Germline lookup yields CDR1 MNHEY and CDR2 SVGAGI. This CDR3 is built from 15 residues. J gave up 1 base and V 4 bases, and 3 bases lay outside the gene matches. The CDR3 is CASSLRDRGSYEQYF. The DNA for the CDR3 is TGTGCCAGCAGTTTACGGGACAGGGGGTCCTACGAGCAGTACTTC.

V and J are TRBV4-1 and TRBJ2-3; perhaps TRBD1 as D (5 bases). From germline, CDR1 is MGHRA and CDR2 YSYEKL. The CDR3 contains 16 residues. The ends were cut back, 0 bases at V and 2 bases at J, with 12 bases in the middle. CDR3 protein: CASSQDGRVFTDTQYF. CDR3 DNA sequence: TGCGCCAGCAGCCAAGACGGCAGGGTGTTCACAGATACGCAGTATTTT.

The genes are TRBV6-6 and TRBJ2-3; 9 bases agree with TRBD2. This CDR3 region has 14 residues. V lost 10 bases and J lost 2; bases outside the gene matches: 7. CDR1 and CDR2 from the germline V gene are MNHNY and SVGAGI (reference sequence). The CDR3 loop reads CATRSGGPTDTQYF. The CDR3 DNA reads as TGTGCCACCAGAAGCGGGGGGCCCACAGATACGCAGTATTTT.

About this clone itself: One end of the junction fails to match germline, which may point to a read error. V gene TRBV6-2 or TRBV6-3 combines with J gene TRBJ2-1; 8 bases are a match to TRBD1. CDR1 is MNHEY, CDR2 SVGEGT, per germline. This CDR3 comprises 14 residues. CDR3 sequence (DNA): TGTGCCAGCAGTCTCGAGGCCGACAGGGGTCCCCGCATCTTC. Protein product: CASSLEADRGPRIF.

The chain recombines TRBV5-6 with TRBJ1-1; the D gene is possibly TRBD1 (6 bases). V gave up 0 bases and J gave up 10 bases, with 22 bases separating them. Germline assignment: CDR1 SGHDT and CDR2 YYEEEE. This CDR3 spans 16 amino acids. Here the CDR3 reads CASSLAGGAGAAGAFF. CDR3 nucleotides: TGTGCCAGCAGCTTGGCGGGGGGGGCAGGGGCCGCAGGAGCTTTCTTT.

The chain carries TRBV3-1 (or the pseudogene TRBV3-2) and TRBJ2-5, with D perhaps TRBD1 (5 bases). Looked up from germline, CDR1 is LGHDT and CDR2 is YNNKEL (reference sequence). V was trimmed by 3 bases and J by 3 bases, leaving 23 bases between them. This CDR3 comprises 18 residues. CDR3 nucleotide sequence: TGTGCCAGCAGCCACTTAGGGGTGGGCTTCGGGCCGAAAGAGACCCAGTACTTC. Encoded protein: CASSHLGVGFGPKETQYF.

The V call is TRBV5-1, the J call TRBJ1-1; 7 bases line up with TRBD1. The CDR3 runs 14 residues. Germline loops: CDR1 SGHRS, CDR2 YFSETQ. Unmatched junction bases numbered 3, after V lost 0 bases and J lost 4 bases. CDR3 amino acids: CASSLAGGTTEAFF. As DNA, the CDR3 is TGCGCCAGCAGCTTGGCAGGGGGGACCACTGAAGCTTTCTTT.

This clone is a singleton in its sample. CDR3 sequence: CASSQGGTGEKLFF. Written as DNA, the CDR3 is TGCGCCAGCAGCCAAGGGGGAACTGGTGAAAAACTGTTTTTT. V gene TRBV5-1 combines with J gene TRBJ1-4; weak D call: TRBD1 (6 bases). Germline V gene lookup returns CDR1 SGHRS and CDR2 YFSETQ. CDR3 length: 14 amino acids. V gave up 4 bases and J gave up 7 bases, with 14 bases separating them.

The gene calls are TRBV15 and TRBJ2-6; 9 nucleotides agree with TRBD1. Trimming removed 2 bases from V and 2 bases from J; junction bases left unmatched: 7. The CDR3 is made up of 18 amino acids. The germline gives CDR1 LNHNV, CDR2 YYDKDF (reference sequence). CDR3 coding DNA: TGTGCCACCAGCAGACCCCCGGGACAGGGTGCTGGGGCCAACGTCCTGACTTTC. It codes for CATSRPPGQGAGANVLTF.

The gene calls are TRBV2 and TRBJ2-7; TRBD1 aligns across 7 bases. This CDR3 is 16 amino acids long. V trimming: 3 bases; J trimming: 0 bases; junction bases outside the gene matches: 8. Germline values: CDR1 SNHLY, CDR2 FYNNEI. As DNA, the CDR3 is TGTGCCAGCAGTGATCCGGTGACAGGGCCCTCCTACGAGCAGTACTTC. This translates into CASSDPVTGPSYEQYF.

CDR3 DNA: TGTGCCAGCAGTTTATGGGCGGGGAGCTCCTACGAGCAGTACTTC. Translated: CASSLWAGSSYEQYF. The rearrangement joins TRBV27 to TRBJ2-7, with D possibly matching TRBD2 (6 bases). CDR3 size: 15 residues. V lost 1 base to trimming and J lost 0 bases, with 10 bases between them. The V gene's germline CDR1 is MNHEY and CDR2 SMNVEV (reference sequence).

The CDR3 here is CASSQGSGIRTDTQYF. In DNA, the CDR3 is TGTGCCAGCAGCCAAGGGTCGGGGATCCGCACAGATACGCAGTATTTT. The rearrangement links TRBV4-2 to TRBJ2-3, with D perhaps matching TRBD2 (5 bases). Germline lookup yields CDR1 LGHNA and CDR2 YNFKEQ. CDR3 size: 16 residues. Trimming took 1 base from V and 1 from J, leaving 12 bases between them.

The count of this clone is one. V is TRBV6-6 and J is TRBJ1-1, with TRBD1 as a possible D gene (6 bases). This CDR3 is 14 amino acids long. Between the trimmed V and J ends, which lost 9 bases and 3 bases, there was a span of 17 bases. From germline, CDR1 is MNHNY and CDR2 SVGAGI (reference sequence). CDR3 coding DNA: TGTGCCAGTTTACAGGGCCGATCGCACACTGAAGCTTTCTTT. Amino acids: CASLQGRSHTEAFF.

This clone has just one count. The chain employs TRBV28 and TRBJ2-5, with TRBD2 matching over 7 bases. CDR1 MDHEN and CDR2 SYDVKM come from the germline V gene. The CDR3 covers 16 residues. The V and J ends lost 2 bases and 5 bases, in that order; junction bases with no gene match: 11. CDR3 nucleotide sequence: TGTGCCAGCAGTTTAAGCGGGGACGGAGCGGGGGAGACCCAGTACTTC. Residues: CASSLSGDGAGETQYF.

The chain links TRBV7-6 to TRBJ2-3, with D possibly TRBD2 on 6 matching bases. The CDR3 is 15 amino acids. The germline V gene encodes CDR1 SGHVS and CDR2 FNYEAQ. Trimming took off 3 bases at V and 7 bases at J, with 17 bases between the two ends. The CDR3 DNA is TGTGCCAGCAGCTTGACCGGGACTTCTTTAAATACGCAGTATTTT. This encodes CASSLTGTSLNTQYF.

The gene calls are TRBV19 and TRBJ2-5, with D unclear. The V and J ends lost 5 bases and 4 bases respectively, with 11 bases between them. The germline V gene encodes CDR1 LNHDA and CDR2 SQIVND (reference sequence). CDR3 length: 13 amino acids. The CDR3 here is CASSLGRRETQYF. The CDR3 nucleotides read TGTGCCAGTAGTCTGGGCAGGCGAGAGACCCAGTACTTC. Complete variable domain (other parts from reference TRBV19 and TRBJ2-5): DGGITQSPKYLFRKEGQNVTLSCEQNLNHDAMYWYRQDPGQGLRLIYYSQIVNDFQKGDIAEGYSVSREKKESFPLTVTSAQKNPTAFYLCASSLGRRETQYFGPGTRLLVL.

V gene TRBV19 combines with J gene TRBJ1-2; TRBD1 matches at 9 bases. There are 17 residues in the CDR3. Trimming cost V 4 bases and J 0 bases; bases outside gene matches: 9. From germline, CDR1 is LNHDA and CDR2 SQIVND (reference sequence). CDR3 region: CASSTTGTGPSNYGYTF. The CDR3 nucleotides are TGTGCCAGTAGTACTACCGGGACAGGGCCCTCTAACTATGGCTACACCTTC.

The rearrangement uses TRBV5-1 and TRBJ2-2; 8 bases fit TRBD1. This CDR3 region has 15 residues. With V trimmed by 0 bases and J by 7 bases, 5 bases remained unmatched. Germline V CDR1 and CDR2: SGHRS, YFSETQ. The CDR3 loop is CASSLGGTGVGELFF. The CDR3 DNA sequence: TGCGCCAGCAGCTTGGGCGGGACAGGTGTCGGGGAGCTGTTTTTT.